This T cell receptor (beta chain) was captured in a study of cytomegalovirus exposure and HLA in healthy donors. About the research overall: Of some 360 genotyped donors, around 84% clustered with self-reported Caucasian donors.

Worth noting for this clone: Its antigen is currently unknown.

The study, taken as a whole, reports: In an earlier analysis, most TCR beta V segments were productive about 87% or about 30% of the time. The classifier reportedly diagnosed cytomegalovirus status with high sensitivity and specificity. A later analysis by the authors found several of the most significant clusters apparently linked to common viral pathogens.

With 60 Vbeta and 13 Jbeta primers, the PCR was carried out. The assay was immunoSEQ multiplex PCR, and TCRdb's table has in-frame clones only and misses some. The sample includes 85,000 to 130,000 clones, about 75% of them seen just once. V shed 2 bases and J shed 0 bases, with 11 bases lying between them. Germline CDR1 is MNHEY and CDR2 is SVGAGI. The CDR3 is 15 residues long. This chain links TRBV6-5 with TRBJ2-7; D perhaps matches TRBD1 (6 bases). This TCR was recovered from a woman aged 18-29 years in good health and CMV-seropositive. The specimen was PBMCs. The CDR3 is CASSYDLDSSYEQYF. CDR3 in DNA: TGTGCCAGCAGTTACGACCTGGACAGCTCCTACGAGCAGTACTTC.